The 17 T cell receptor beta chains in this list originate from one sample, sequenced in a study of regulatory and conventional T cells in RAG deficiency. Genomic DNA came from blood regulatory T cells gated CD4+ CD25-high CD127-low. Sequenced by immunoSEQ multiplex PCR; TCRdb stores in-frame clones only, minus some. This sample carries several thousand clones, 85% to 95% of them seen once, and the ten largest clones take 1.5%. Separately, the same data were catalogued under a study of regulatory T cells. That source adds: The primer mix had 52 TRBV and 13 TRBJ primers.

The specimen was CD127- CD25+ CD4+ Tregs sorted from blood. The receptors stem from a human donor in good health.

The genes are TRBV30 and TRBJ1-1; 8 nucleotides agree with TRBD1. V trimming: 4 bases; J trimming: 1 base; junction bases outside the gene matches: 20. CDR1 is GTSNPN and CDR2 is SVGIG in the germline V gene (reference sequence). The length of the CDR3 is 19 residues. CDR3 DNA sequence: TGTGCCTGGACAAGGAAGCTGGGGGACAGGATATTTAAGAACACTGAAGCTTTCTTT. Translated, it gives CAWTRKLGDRIFKNTEAFF.

V and J are TRBV7-8 and TRBJ2-5, with 10 bases matching TRBD2. V gave up 5 bases and J gave up 3 bases; unmatched junction bases: 3. This CDR3 has 14 amino acids. CDR1 is SGHVS and CDR2 is FQNEAQ in the germline V gene. The CDR3, as DNA: TGTGCCAGCAGCCCCGGACTAGCGGAAGAGACCCAGTACTTC. Translation: CASSPGLAEETQYF.

Worth noting for this clone: This sample also contains other DNA sequences that code for the same CDR3. The rearrangement links TRBV28 to TRBJ1-6, with D perhaps TRBD1 (5 bases). Germline values: CDR1 MDHEN, CDR2 SYDVKM. V lost 8 bases and J 4 bases, leaving 12 bases between the germline ends. The CDR3 has 14 amino acids. CDR3 DNA sequence: TGTGCCAGCTCGGGGGTGGGGTATAATTCACCCCTCCACTTT. Translating gives CASSGVGYNSPLHF.

The chain carries TRBV5-4 and TRBJ2-3, with D possibly being TRBD2 (6 bases). Germline V gives CDR1 SGHNT, CDR2 YYREEE (reference sequence). The V end lost 1 base, the J end lost 4 bases, and 13 bases lay between the germline ends. This CDR3 region has 15 residues. The CDR3 sequence is CASSLRGFGSDTQYF. CDR3 in DNA: TGTGCCAGCAGCTTGCGGGGGTTTGGGTCAGATACGCAGTATTTT.

The CDR3 nucleotides are TGTGCCAGCAGCCAAGCCAAGACTAGCGCGGCTAGCACAGATACGCAGTATTTT. Protein: CASSQAKTSAASTDTQYF. The chain recombines TRBV4-2 with TRBJ2-3; 8 nucleotides agree with TRBD2. This CDR3 spans 18 amino acids. Unmatched junction bases numbered 9, after V lost 1 base and J lost 0 bases. CDR1 and CDR2 (germline): LGHNA, YNFKEQ.

This chain connects TRBV7-2 to TRBJ2-3, with D perhaps matching TRBD2 (6 bases). CDR3 size: 12 residues. Trimming cost V 4 bases and J 4 bases, with 6 bases left between them. The germline gives CDR1 SGHTA, CDR2 FQGNSA. The DNA of the CDR3 is TGTGCCAGCAGCTCTAGCGCAGATACGCAGTATTTT. This gives the protein CASSSSADTQYF.

A single count supports this clone. V and J are TRBV5-1 and TRBJ2-2, with TRBD2 as a possible D gene (5 bases). The germline gives CDR1 SGHRS, CDR2 YFSETQ. Trimming took 9 bases from V and 7 from J, leaving 16 bases between them. CDR3 length: 13 residues. The CDR3 loop is CATSNGDNGELFF. CDR3 sequence (DNA): TGCGCCACTTCTAACGGGGATAACGGGGAGCTGTTTTTT.

The rearrangement links TRBV27 to TRBJ2-4; TRBD1 aligns across 11 bases. Per germline, CDR1 MNHEY and CDR2 SMNVEV (reference sequence). With V trimmed by 1 base and J by 6 bases, 8 bases remained unmatched. The CDR3 is 17 residues long. The CDR3 nucleotides read TGTGCCAGCAGTTTATACTGGGACAGGGGGGGGAGAAACATTCAGTACTTC. Encoded protein: CASSLYWDRGGRNIQYF.

The gene calls are TRBV29-1 and TRBJ1-1; the D gene is possibly TRBD1 (5 bases). The CDR3 extends over 13 amino acids. In germline, CDR1 is SQVTM, CDR2 ANQGSEA. The V gene lost 8 bases and the J gene lost 6 bases, with 19 bases spanning the gap. CDR3 loop: CSTRTLRKSEAFF. In nucleotides, the CDR3 is TGCAGCACCCGGACACTACGAAAATCTGAAGCTTTCTTT.

The CDR3 reads CASSPQLTSGGSEQFF. In DNA form, the CDR3 reads TGTGCCAGCAGCCCCCAGCTTACTAGCGGGGGGAGTGAGCAGTTCTTC. J is TRBJ2-1 and V is TRBV7-9; 12 bases agree with TRBD2. The CDR3 is 16 residues long. V shed 5 bases, J shed 9 bases, and the junction held 11 bases outside the gene matches. Germline lookup yields CDR1 SEHNR and CDR2 FQNEAQ (reference sequence).

CDR3 protein: CASSPGGRRGLGAFF. For the CDR3, the DNA is TGTGCCAGCTCCCCCGGGGGTCGCAGGGGGCTCGGGGCTTTCTTT. This chain uses TRBV18 with TRBJ1-1; 8 nucleotides align to TRBD1. CDR3 length: 15 amino acids. V dropped 6 bases and J dropped 11; count of bases not matched to a gene: 17. Germline V lookup: CDR1 KGHSH, CDR2 LQKENI.

This clone was recorded once. This chain connects TRBV4-2 to TRBJ1-5; D is uncertain. The CDR3 totals 15 residues. V lost 0 bases to trimming and J lost 3 bases, with 9 bases between them. CDR1 is LGHNA and CDR2 is YNFKEQ in the germline V gene. In DNA, the CDR3 is TGTGCCAGCAGCCAAGATCGGTCCCTCAATCAGCCCCAGCATTTT. It is translated as CASSQDRSLNQPQHF.

This sequence joins TRBV9 and TRBJ1-4; tentative D call: TRBD1 (6 bases). Germline CDR1 and CDR2: SGDLS and YYNGEE. CDR3 size: 16 residues. V lost 3 bases to trimming and J lost 3 bases, with 15 bases between them. For the CDR3, the DNA is TGTGCCAGCAGCGGTAGGCAGGGGATATCTAATGAAAAACTGTTTTTT. Translating it yields CASSGRQGISNEKLFF. Filled out from reference TRBV9 and TRBJ1-4, the complete variable domain reads DSGVTQTPKHLITATGQRVTLRCSPRSGDLSVYWYQQSLDQGLQFLIQYYNGEERAKGNILERFSAQQFPDLHSELNLSSLELGDSALYFCASSGRQGISNEKLFFGSGTQLSVL.

The chain joins TRBV5-1 to TRBJ2-7; possible D gene TRBD2, 6 bases. Germline assignment: CDR1 SGHRS and CDR2 YFSETQ. V was clipped by 4 bases and J by 2 bases, with 19 bases between them. The CDR3 is 16 amino acids. CDR3 nucleotide sequence: TGCGCCAGCAGCCCAGGCGGGACGGGGATCACCTACGAGCAGTACTTC. This gives the protein CASSPGGTGITYEQYF.

The table lists this clone with a count of one. The sample has other DNA sequences that encode this CDR3 too. The chain combines TRBV5-6 with TRBJ2-3; D is ambiguous. The germline gives CDR1 SGHDT, CDR2 YYEEEE. This CDR3 comprises 14 residues. The germline V and J ends were trimmed by 2 bases and 7 bases, with 14 bases remaining between them. CDR3 amino acids: CASSLNGGRYTQYF. The CDR3 nucleotides read TGTGCCAGCAGCTTAAATGGCGGTCGCTATACGCAGTATTTT.

The chain recombines TRBV19 with TRBJ2-1; 8 nucleotides align to TRBD1. The germline CDR1 and CDR2 sequences are LNHDA and SQIVND (reference sequence). V was pared by 6 bases and J by 8 bases, with 12 bases of the junction left unmatched. The CDR3 has 15 residues. The DNA for the CDR3 is TGTGCCAGTAGACAGAGGACAGGGAGGTTATATGAGCAGTTCTTC. Residues: CASRQRTGRLYEQFF.

This sequence joins TRBV5-5 and TRBJ1-2, with no clear D. V was pared by 0 bases and J by 7 bases, with 10 bases between. This CDR3 is 13 amino acids long. Germline CDR1 is SGHKS and CDR2 is YYEKEE (reference sequence). The CDR3 sequence: CASSLDSHLGYTF. CDR3 DNA sequence: TGTGCCAGCAGCTTGGACAGTCATCTTGGCTACACCTTC.